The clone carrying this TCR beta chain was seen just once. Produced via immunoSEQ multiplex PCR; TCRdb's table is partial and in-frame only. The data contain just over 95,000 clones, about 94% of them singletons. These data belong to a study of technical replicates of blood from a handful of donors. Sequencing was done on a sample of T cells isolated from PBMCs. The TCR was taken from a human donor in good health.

DNA for the CDR3: TGTGCCAGCAGTTACCCGGGGACAAGAGAGACCCAGTACTTC. Translating it yields CASSYPGTRETQYF. V usage is TRBV28 and J usage is TRBJ2-5, with a tentative D call TRBD1 (6 bases). There are 14 residues in the CDR3. CDR1 MDHEN and CDR2 SYDVKM come from the germline V gene. V was pared by 4 bases and J by 4 bases, with 13 bases between.